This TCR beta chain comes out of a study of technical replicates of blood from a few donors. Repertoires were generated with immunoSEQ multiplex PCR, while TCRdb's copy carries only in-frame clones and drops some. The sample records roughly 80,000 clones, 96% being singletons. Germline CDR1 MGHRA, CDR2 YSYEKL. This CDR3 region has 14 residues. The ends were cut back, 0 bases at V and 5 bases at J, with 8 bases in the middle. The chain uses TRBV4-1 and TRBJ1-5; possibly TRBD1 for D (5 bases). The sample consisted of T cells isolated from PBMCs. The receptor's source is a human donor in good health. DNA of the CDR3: TGCGCCAGCAGCCAAGATCTAGGGGATCAGCCCCAGCATTTT. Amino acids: CASSQDLGDQPQHF.